This T cell receptor beta chain came from a study of technical replicates of blood from several donors. Here immunoSEQ multiplex PCR was the method, and the copy in TCRdb shows in-frame clones only, minus some. The sample has some 74,000 clones, 95% to 96% seen once. Germline CDR1 MDHEN, CDR2 SYDVKM. The ends were cut back, 5 bases at V and 3 bases at J, with 11 bases in the middle. CDR3 length: 13 residues. The clonotype was recovered from a human donor in good health. The J gene is TRBJ2-7, the V gene TRBV28, with D perhaps matching TRBD2 (5 bases). The sample comprised T cells isolated from PBMCs. The CDR3 sequence: CASSRLAFYEQYF. CDR3 coding DNA: TGTGCCAGCAGTCGCCTAGCTTTCTACGAGCAGTACTTC.